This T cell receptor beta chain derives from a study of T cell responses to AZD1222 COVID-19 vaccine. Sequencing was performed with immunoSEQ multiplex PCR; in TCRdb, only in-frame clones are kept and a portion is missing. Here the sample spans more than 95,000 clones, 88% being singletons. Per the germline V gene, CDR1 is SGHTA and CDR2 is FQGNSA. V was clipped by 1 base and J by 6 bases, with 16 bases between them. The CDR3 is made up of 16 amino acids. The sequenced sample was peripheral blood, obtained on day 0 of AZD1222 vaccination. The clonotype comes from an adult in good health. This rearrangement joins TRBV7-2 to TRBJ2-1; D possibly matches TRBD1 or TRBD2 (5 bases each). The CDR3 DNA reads TGTGCCAGCAGCTTAGGGCAGGGAGCAATGACCAATGAGCAGTTCTTC. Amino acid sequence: CASSLGQGAMTNEQFF.